In its sample, the clone carrying this TCR beta chain was seen once. The entry originates in a study of OX40 agonist ivuxolimab in advanced cancers. The CDR3 length is 18 residues. The V gene's germline CDR1 is GTSNPN and CDR2 SVGIG (reference sequence). V lost 2 bases and J lost 5; bases outside the gene matches: 16. Sequenced by immunoSEQ multiplex PCR; TCRdb stores in-frame clones only, minus some. In the table there are 35,000 to 45,000 clones, less than 85% of which are singletons. The chain joins TRBV30 to TRBJ2-3, with 10 bases aligning to TRBD2. This TCR was sampled from an adult with an advanced solid tumor such as melanoma, head and neck, liver or kidney cancer. The sample here was CD4+ or CD8+ T cells sorted from blood, taken in a trial of the OX40 agonist ivuxolimab. The CDR3, as DNA: TGTGCCTGGAGTCCATCCCCTTGGAGCGGGGGGGCAGGAGATACGCAGTATTTT. This encodes CAWSPSPWSGGAGDTQYF.